What follows are 9 T cell receptor beta chains derived from one specimen sequenced in a study of blood T cell repertoires in COVID-19. The repertoire was sequenced with immunoSEQ multiplex PCR; TCRdb's copy has only in-frame clones and lacks some. The sample lists 180,000 or so clones; 84% were seen once. Sequencing was performed on peripheral blood. Receptor source: a man aged 40-49 years who had recovered from COVID-19.

V is TRBV27 and J is TRBJ1-1; 7 positions match TRBD1. CDR1 and CDR2 (germline): MNHEY, SMNVEV (reference sequence). This CDR3 region has 14 residues. The V gene end was trimmed by 5 bases and the J gene end by 4 bases; junction bases not matched to a gene: 7. The CDR3, as DNA: TGTGCCAGCAGTCCTCTCAGGGGGAGCACTGAAGCTTTCTTT. Residues: CASSPLRGSTEAFF.

This chain joins TRBV11-3 and TRBJ2-1, with D unresolved. This CDR3 is built from 12 residues. CDR1 and CDR2 (germline): SGHNT, YENEEA. Trimming stripped 1 base from V and 6 bases from J, with 4 bases between. The CDR3 coding sequence is TGTGCCAGCAGCTTAGGACTCAATGAGCAGTTCTTC. Protein: CASSLGLNEQFF.

The chain employs TRBV9 and TRBJ2-7; 7 bases match TRBD1. The CDR3 is 15 amino acids. Germline CDR1 reads SGDLS; CDR2 reads YYNGEE. After removal of 4 bases from V and 0 bases from J, the junction contained 7 bases not matched to a gene. This CDR3 is CASSIGQASSYEQYF. The CDR3 DNA reads TGTGCCAGCAGCATCGGACAGGCTAGCTCCTACGAGCAGTACTTC.

The rearrangement uses TRBV9 and TRBJ2-5; 10 positions agree with TRBD2. The CDR3 is 17 residues long. V lost 0 bases, J lost 5 bases, and 10 bases stayed unmatched. Looked up from germline, CDR1 is SGDLS and CDR2 is YYNGEE. DNA of the CDR3: TGTGCCAGCAGCGTAGCTGGGAGCGGGGGGGCAGGGGAGACCCAGTACTTC. It encodes CASSVAGSGGAGETQYF.

This rearrangement joins TRBV9 to TRBJ2-1; 12 bases align to TRBD2. Germline values: CDR1 SGDLS, CDR2 YYNGEE. V lost 6 bases to trimming and J lost 10 bases; unmatched junction nucleotides: 5. CDR3 length: 13 amino acids. CDR3 amino acids: CASTLAGGEEQFF. The CDR3 DNA reads as TGTGCCAGCACACTAGCGGGAGGTGAGGAGCAGTTCTTC.

The chain recombines TRBV9 with TRBJ2-3; TRBD2 might be the D (6 bases). The CDR3 runs to 15 residues. Trimming pared 1 base from V and 1 base from J, leaving 10 bases between. Germline values: CDR1 SGDLS, CDR2 YYNGEE. The DNA of the CDR3 is TGTGCCAGCAGCGTAACGGACTATGGCACAGATACGCAGTATTTT. The encoded protein is CASSVTDYGTDTQYF.

The chain recombines TRBV19 with TRBJ1-5; 7 bases map to TRBD1. Germline trimming cut 6 bases from V and 5 bases from J; bases unmatched to any gene: 4. The germline V gene has CDR1 LNHDA and CDR2 SQIVND (reference sequence). The CDR3 runs to 13 residues. In DNA, the CDR3 is TGTGCCAGTAGGGGACAGCTCCATCAGCCCCAGCATTTT. This encodes CASRGQLHQPQHF.

This clone came up once. The chain combines TRBV19 with TRBJ2-7, with 7 bases lining up with TRBD1. The CDR3 runs to 15 residues. Germline V gene data show CDR1 as LNHDA and CDR2 as SQIVND (reference sequence). Germline trimming cut 5 bases from V and 5 bases from J; bases unmatched to any gene: 12. The CDR3: CASSASNDRVNEQYF. In nucleotides, the CDR3 is TGTGCCAGTAGTGCATCAAACGACAGGGTCAACGAGCAGTACTTC. Full variable domain (remainder filled in from reference TRBV19 and TRBJ2-7): DGGITQSPKYLFRKEGQNVTLSCEQNLNHDAMYWYRQDPGQGLRLIYYSQIVNDFQKGDIAEGYSVSREKKESFPLTVTSAQKNPTAFYLCASSASNDRVNEQYFGPGTRLTVT.

The rearrangement links TRBV9 to TRBJ2-1, with 10 positions matching TRBD1. Germline values: CDR1 SGDLS, CDR2 YYNGEE. The CDR3 is 15 residues long. With V trimmed by 3 bases and J by 8 bases, 8 bases remained unmatched. The CDR3 region is CASSARQGAGDEQFF. For the CDR3, the DNA is TGTGCCAGCAGCGCCCGACAGGGGGCAGGTGATGAGCAGTTCTTC.